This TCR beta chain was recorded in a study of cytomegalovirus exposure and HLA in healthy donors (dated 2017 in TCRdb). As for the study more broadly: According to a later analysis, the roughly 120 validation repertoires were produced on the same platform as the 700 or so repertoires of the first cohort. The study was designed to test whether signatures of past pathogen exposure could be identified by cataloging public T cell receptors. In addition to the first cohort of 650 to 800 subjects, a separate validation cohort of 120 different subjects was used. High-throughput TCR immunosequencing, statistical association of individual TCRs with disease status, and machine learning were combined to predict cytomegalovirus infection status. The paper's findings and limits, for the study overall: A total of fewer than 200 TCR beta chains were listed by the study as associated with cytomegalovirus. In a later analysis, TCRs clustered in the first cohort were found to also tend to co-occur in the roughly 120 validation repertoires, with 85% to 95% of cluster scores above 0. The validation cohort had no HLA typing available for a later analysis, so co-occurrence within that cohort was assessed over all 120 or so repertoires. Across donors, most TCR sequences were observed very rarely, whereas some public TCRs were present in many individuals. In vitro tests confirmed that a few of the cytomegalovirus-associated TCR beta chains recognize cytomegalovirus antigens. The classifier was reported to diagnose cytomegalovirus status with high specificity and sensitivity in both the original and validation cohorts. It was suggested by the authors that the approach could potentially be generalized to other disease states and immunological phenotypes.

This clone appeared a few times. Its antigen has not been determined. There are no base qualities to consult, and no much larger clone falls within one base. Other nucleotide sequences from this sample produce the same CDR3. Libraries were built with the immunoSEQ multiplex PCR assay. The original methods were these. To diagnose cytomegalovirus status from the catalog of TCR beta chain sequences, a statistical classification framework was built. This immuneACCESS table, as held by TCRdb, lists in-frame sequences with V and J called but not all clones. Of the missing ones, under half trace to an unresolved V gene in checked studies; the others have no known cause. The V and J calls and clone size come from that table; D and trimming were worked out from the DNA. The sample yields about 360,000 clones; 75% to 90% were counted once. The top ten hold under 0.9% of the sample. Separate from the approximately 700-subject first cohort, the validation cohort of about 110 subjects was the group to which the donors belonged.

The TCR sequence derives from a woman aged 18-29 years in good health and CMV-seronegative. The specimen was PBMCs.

The DNA sequence is given as TGTGCCAGCAGCCCTGGGGGCAGCTACGAGCAGTACTTC. It encodes CASSPGGSYEQYF. The sequence joins TRBV7-3 to TRBJ2-7, and possibly TRBD1, on 6 matching bases. The CDR3 measures 13 amino acids from cysteine to phenylalanine. CDR3 DNA is the only sequence kept; it has 39 bases, read in frame from the first base. The trim is 5 bases for V and 3 bases for J, with a gap of 11 bases between the germline ends. The germline V gene sets CDR1 to SGHTA and CDR2 to FQGTGA.